The next 19 T cell receptor beta chains were all read from a single sample in a study of blood T cell repertoires in COVID-19. Repertoires were generated with immunoSEQ multiplex PCR, while TCRdb's copy carries only in-frame clones and drops some. The table includes 55,000 to 70,000 clones, about 87% detected once. Sequencing used peripheral blood. These receptors were taken from a man aged 55 to 70 with acute or convalescent COVID-19.

The rearrangement uses TRBV20-1 and TRBJ1-2; 10 nucleotides agree with TRBD1. Looked up from germline, CDR1 is DFQATT and CDR2 is SNEGSKA (reference sequence). The V segment lost 3 bases and the J segment 5 bases; nucleotides outside the gene matches: 6. This CDR3 is 14 amino acids long. CDR3: CSASPGQGYYGYTF. Here the CDR3 DNA reads TGCAGTGCTAGTCCGGGACAGGGGTATTATGGCTACACCTTC.

This rearrangement joins TRBV5-1 to TRBJ1-6; D gene unclear. Trimming removed 7 bases from V and 6 bases from J, with 11 bases in between. The CDR3 length is 13 residues. The germline V gene has CDR1 SGHRS and CDR2 YFSETQ. The DNA for the CDR3 is TGCGCCAGCGCCTTGGGAGCTAATTCACCCCTCCACTTT. This translates into CASALGANSPLHF.

The chain combines TRBV4-1 with TRBJ1-3; 8 nucleotides agree with TRBD1. The CDR3 totals 18 residues. CDR1 is MGHRA and CDR2 is YSYEKL in the germline V gene. V dropped 4 bases and J dropped 0; count of bases not matched to a gene: 11. The DNA of the CDR3 is TGCGCCAGCAGCCCCCTACCCGACAGGGGAAGCTCTGGAAACACCATATATTTT. Amino acids: CASSPLPDRGSSGNTIYF.

The chain joins TRBV18 to TRBJ1-5; tentatively, D is TRBD1 (6 bases). CDR3 length: 14 amino acids. Looked up from germline, CDR1 is KGHSH and CDR2 is LQKENI. V lost 1 base, J lost 6 bases, and 10 bases lay in between. The DNA of the CDR3 is TGTGCCAGCTCACCACAGGGGGTGGGTCAGCCCCAGCATTTT. It encodes CASSPQGVGQPQHF.

The rearrangement links TRBV29-1 to TRBJ1-4; possible D gene TRBD1, 5 bases. This CDR3 is built from 13 residues. Germline assignment: CDR1 SQVTM and CDR2 ANQGSEA. The V end was cut by 4 bases, the J end by 8 bases, with 14 bases between. The CDR3 DNA reads as TGCAGCGTTGTGCGGGACGCGGGGGAAAAACTGTTTTTT. It codes for CSVVRDAGEKLFF. The full variable domain, completed using reference TRBV29-1 and TRBJ1-4, is SAVISQKPSRDICQRGTSLTIQCQVDSQVTMMFWYRQQPGQSLTLIATANQGSEATYESGFVIDKFPISRPNLTFSTLTVSNMSPEDSSIYLCSVVRDAGEKLFFGSGTQLSVL.

This clone has just one count. The CDR3 nucleotides are TGTGCCAGTAGTGTGACAGGGATCGACACTGAAGCTTTCTTT. It yields the protein CASSVTGIDTEAFF. This rearrangement joins TRBV19 to TRBJ1-1; TRBD1 matches at 7 bases. Germline lookup yields CDR1 LNHDA and CDR2 SQIVND (reference sequence). V dropped 5 bases and J dropped 3; count of bases not matched to a gene: 6. This CDR3 comprises 14 residues.

The V gene is TRBV30, the J gene TRBJ2-5; D perhaps matches TRBD2 (6 bases). The CDR3 is made up of 14 amino acids. Germline V gives CDR1 GTSNPN, CDR2 SVGIG (reference sequence). V lost 0 bases, J lost 1 base, and 9 bases lay in between. CDR3 loop: CAWSVGGAQETQYF. The CDR3 region has the DNA TGTGCCTGGAGTGTGGGAGGAGCCCAAGAGACCCAGTACTTC.

The chain has TRBV10-3 and TRBJ2-5; D perhaps matches TRBD1 (6 bases). Per germline, CDR1 ENHRY and CDR2 SYGVKD. V lost 5 bases to trimming and J lost 5 bases, with 15 bases between them. The CDR3 runs to 14 residues. CDR3 DNA: TGTGCCATCAGTCGAACAGGGTTCGGGGAGACCCAGTACTTC. Protein sequence: CAISRTGFGETQYF.

The gene calls are TRBV7-2 and TRBJ2-1; D is possibly TRBD2 (6 bases). The CDR3 totals 15 residues. V was trimmed by 4 bases and J by 7 bases, leaving 17 bases between them. CDR1 is SGHTA and CDR2 is FQGNSA in the germline V gene. Written as DNA, the CDR3 is TGTGCCAGCAGCTCCGGACAACCTGGGGGGAATGAGCAGTTCTTC. Residues: CASSSGQPGGNEQFF.

As to this clone: This same CDR3 is encoded by further DNA sequences in the sample. This sequence joins TRBV19 and TRBJ1-1; TRBD1 aligns across 8 bases. The CDR3 is made up of 13 amino acids. Germline V gene lookup returns CDR1 LNHDA and CDR2 SQIVND (reference sequence). V dropped 3 bases and J dropped 4; count of bases not matched to a gene: 1. This chain's CDR3 is CASSIDRGTEAFF. In DNA, the CDR3 is TGTGCCAGTAGTATCGACAGGGGCACTGAAGCTTTCTTT.

This chain joins TRBV6-1 and TRBJ1-2; 8 bases are shared with TRBD1. J lost 5 bases, V lost 1 base, and 12 bases had no gene match. The CDR3 is 17 amino acids. The V gene's germline CDR1 is MNHNS and CDR2 SASEGT. The CDR3 protein is CASSEVRGGQGAYGYTF. CDR3 in DNA: TGTGCCAGCAGTGAAGTGAGAGGGGGGCAGGGGGCATATGGCTACACCTTC.

V and J are TRBV6-5 and TRBJ1-2; TRBD1 aligns across 11 bases. The length of the CDR3 is 16 residues. Unmatched junction bases numbered 8, after V lost 4 bases and J lost 4 bases. Germline CDR1 MNHEY, CDR2 SVGAGI. CDR3 bases: TGTGCCAGCAGTTTGGGACAGGGGGGAATAGGCTATGGCTACACCTTC. Its translation: CASSLGQGGIGYGYTF.

The chain recombines TRBV28 with TRBJ2-1; tentatively, D is TRBD2 (6 bases). There are 15 residues in the CDR3. V was trimmed by 10 bases and J by 5 bases, leaving 21 bases between them. CDR1 and CDR2 (germline): MDHEN, SYDVKM. CDR3 coding DNA: TGTGCCACCAAAGGGGTCGGGGGAAGTGACAATGAGCAGTTCTTC. Protein sequence: CATKGVGGSDNEQFF.

Only a few counts were recorded for this clone. V usage is TRBV25-1 and J usage is TRBJ1-2; 7 positions match TRBD1. The V gene end was trimmed by 5 bases and the J gene end by 7 bases; junction bases not matched to a gene: 7. This CDR3 comprises 13 residues. The germline V gene encodes CDR1 MGHDK and CDR2 SYGVNS. CDR3 DNA: TGTGCCAGCAGTCCCCGACAGGGCTCTGGCTACACCTTC. Translating it yields CASSPRQGSGYTF.

The V call is TRBV30, the J call TRBJ1-2, with a possible D match to TRBD1 (6 bases). CDR1 and CDR2 from the germline V gene are GTSNPN and SVGIG (reference sequence). Trimming shortened V by 2 bases and J by 4 bases, and 14 bases separated the two germline ends. The CDR3 spans 14 residues. CDR3 sequence reads: CAWSLTQGGYGYTF. DNA of the CDR3: TGTGCCTGGAGTTTAACACAGGGTGGCTATGGCTACACCTTC.

In this sample, this clone turned up once. The chain employs TRBV30 and TRBJ2-7, with a possible D match to TRBD1 (5 bases). The CDR3 consists of 15 residues. Germline V lookup: CDR1 GTSNPN, CDR2 SVGIG (reference sequence). V lost 8 bases and J 1 base, leaving 21 bases between the germline ends. CDR3 coding DNA: TGTGCCGGATTTTCCAGGGAAGAAGCTTCCTACGAGCAGTACTTC. The encoded protein is CAGFSREEASYEQYF.

This clone was picked up one time. The chain is built from TRBV6-2 or TRBV6-3 and TRBJ2-3, with D possibly being TRBD1 (7 bases). The length of the CDR3 is 17 residues. The germline V and J ends were trimmed by 4 bases and 3 bases, with 20 bases remaining between them. Germline CDR1 reads MNHEY; CDR2 reads SVGEGT. The CDR3 DNA follows: TGTGCCAGCAGTTCCGCAGGGGGGAACCGGGGTACAGATACGCAGTATTTT. It translates to CASSSAGGNRGTDTQYF.

This clone was observed a single time. The chain combines TRBV5-6 with TRBJ2-1, with 11 bases fitting TRBD2. The CDR3 is made up of 15 amino acids. Per the germline V gene, CDR1 is SGHDT and CDR2 is YYEEEE. J gave up 7 bases and V 4 bases, and 7 bases lay outside the gene matches. CDR3 protein: CASSPLAGGINEQFF. The CDR3 nucleotides read TGTGCCAGCAGCCCCCTAGCGGGGGGCATAAATGAGCAGTTCTTC. Drawing the rest from reference TRBV5-6 and TRBJ2-1, the complete variable domain is DAGVTQSPTHLIKTRGQQVTLRCSPKSGHDTVSWYQQALGQGPQFIFQYYEEEERQRGNFPDRFSGHQFPNYSSELNVNALLLGDSALYLCASSPLAGGINEQFFGPGTRLTVL.

This clone was seen more than once but under ten times. The chain couples TRBV9 to TRBJ2-2; 11 bases agree with TRBD2. Germline values: CDR1 SGDLS, CDR2 YYNGEE. The CDR3 extends over 16 amino acids. V shed 3 bases, J shed 7 bases, and the junction held 8 bases outside the gene matches. The CDR3 DNA follows: TGTGCCAGCAGCGCGGTTAGCGGGGGGGCCGGCGGGGAGCTGTTTTTT. Translation gives CASSAVSGGAGGELFF. The whole variable domain, remainder taken from reference TRBV9 and TRBJ2-2, is DSGVTQTPKHLITATGQRVTLRCSPRSGDLSVYWYQQSLDQGLQFLIQYYNGEERAKGNILERFSAQQFPDLHSELNLSSLELGDSALYFCASSAVSGGAGGELFFGEGSRLTVL.